This T cell receptor beta chain appears in the sequencing data of a study of regulatory T cells in long-lasting Graves disease. Whole-study results and caveats: There were preferences for TRBV28, TRBJ1-2 and TRBJ2-5 in persistent disease. The study examined only peripheral blood, not thyroid tissue.

This clonotype was found a few times. The antigen is undetermined. The time point: persistent/refractory GD, antithyroid drugs over 5 years with positive TRAb. Scientists built the TCR library using RNA that was extracted from PBMCs. The TCR beta library used iRepertoire HTBI primers with Arm-PCR amplification of CDR3. In the study's own analysis: Identified segments across samples numbered approximately 62 TRBV and roughly 15 TRBJ. TCRdb re-called the multiplex PCR reads with MiXCR, one entry per CDR3 protein. For this entry, the V and J calls and clone size follow TCRdb and not the study's own pipeline. This sample has around 510,000 distinct CDR3 sequences, with around 21% found just once. This CDR3 has 18 amino acids. The V gene's germline CDR1 is LGHNA and CDR2 YNFKEQ. V was pared by 0 bases and J by 10 bases, with 17 bases of the junction left unmatched.

The sequencing used peripheral blood mononuclear cells (PBMCs), collected when the disease was refractory, from a patient treated with antithyroid drugs. V usage is TRBV4-2 and J usage is TRBJ1-1, with 10 bases fitting TRBD1. This clonotype was obtained from a female donor with Graves disease. The CDR3: CASSQDGEGDRGIRGAFF. In DNA form, the CDR3 reads TGTGCCAGCAGCCAAGATGGGGAAGGGGACAGGGGAATTCGGGGAGCTTTCTTT.